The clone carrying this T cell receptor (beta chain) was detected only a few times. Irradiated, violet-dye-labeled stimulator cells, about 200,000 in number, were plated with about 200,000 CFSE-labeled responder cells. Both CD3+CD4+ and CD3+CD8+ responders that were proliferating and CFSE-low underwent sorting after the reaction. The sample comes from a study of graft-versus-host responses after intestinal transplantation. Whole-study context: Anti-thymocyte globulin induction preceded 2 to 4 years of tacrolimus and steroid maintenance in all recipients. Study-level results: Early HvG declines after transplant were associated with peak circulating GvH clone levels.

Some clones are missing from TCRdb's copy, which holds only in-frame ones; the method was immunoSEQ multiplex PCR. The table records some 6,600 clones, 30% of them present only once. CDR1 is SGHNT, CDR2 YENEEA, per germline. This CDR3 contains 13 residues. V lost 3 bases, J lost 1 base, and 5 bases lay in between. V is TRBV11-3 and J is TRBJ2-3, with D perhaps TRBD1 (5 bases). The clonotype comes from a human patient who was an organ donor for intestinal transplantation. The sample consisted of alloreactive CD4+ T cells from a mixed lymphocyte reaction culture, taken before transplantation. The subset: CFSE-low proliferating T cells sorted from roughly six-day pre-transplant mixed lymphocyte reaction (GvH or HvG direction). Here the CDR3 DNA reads TGTGCCAGCAGCTTGACAGGCACAGATACGCAGTATTTT. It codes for CASSLTGTDTQYF.